Sequencing of this TCR beta chain was carried out in a study of glioma-infiltrating T cells. General study points: Very few CDR3 sequences were shared between tissue and blood. Non-neoplastic patients had below-expected tissue-blood divergence, while all gliomas exceeded expectation.

TCR alpha and beta CDR3 regions were amplified from RNA using iRepertoire nested multiplex PCR. One-step reverse transcription and amplification started from approximately 100-400 ng of tissue mRNA or PBMC total RNA. TCRdb re-called the multiplex PCR reads with MiXCR, one entry per CDR3 protein. The data contain about 110,000 distinct CDR3 sequences, less than 30% of them singletons. This clonotype was seen many times. Antigen: not known. From germline, CDR1 is DFQATT and CDR2 SNEGSKA (reference sequence). The ends lost 6 bases at V and 6 bases at J; junction bases unmatched: 8. The CDR3 extends over 14 amino acids.

The sequence came from a human donor with low-grade glioma or glioblastoma, undergoing nonglioma brain surgery, or in good health (not recorded which). The specimen was glioma tissue, nonneoplastic brain tissue, or PBMCs (not recorded which). The chain recombines TRBV20-1 with TRBJ2-1, with 10 bases lining up with TRBD1. The CDR3 sequence is CSAGGGTGVNEQFF. CDR3 nucleotides: TGCAGTGCCGGAGGAGGGACAGGGGTCAATGAGCAGTTCTTC.